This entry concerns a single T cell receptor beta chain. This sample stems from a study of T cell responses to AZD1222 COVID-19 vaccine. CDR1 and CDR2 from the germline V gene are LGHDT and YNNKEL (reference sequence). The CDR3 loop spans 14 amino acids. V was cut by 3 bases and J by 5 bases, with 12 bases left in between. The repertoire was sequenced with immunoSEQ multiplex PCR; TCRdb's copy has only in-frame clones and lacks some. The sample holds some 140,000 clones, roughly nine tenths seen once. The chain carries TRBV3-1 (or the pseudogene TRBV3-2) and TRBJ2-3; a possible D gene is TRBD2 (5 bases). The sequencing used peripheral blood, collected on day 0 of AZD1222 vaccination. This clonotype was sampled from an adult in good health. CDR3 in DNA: TGTGCCAGCAGCCAGGAACTAGTGATAGATACGCAGTATTTT. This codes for CASSQELVIDTQYF.